The 20 T cell receptor beta chains given below trace back to one sample, sequenced in a study of cytomegalovirus exposure and HLA in healthy donors. The PCR contained 60 Vbeta and 13 Jbeta primers. Produced via immunoSEQ multiplex PCR; TCRdb's table is partial and in-frame only. The table records approximately 74,000 clones, roughly 78% of them present only once. The sample comprised PBMCs. Receptor source: a man aged 35 to 55 in good health and CMV-seronegative.

This sequence joins TRBV2 and TRBJ2-7; 8 nucleotides agree with TRBD2. CDR3 size: 14 residues. CDR1 is SNHLY, CDR2 FYNNEI, per germline. Trimming at V came to 2 bases and at J to 3 bases, leaving 3 bases not matched to a gene. The CDR3 DNA is TGTGCCAGCAGTGAAATGGCGGGAGGCTACGAGCAGTACTTC. This codes for CASSEMAGGYEQYF.

This sequence joins TRBV18 and TRBJ2-5; tentative D call: TRBD2 (5 bases). Germline loops: CDR1 KGHSH, CDR2 LQKENI. Trimming left V 1 base short and J 1 base short, with 7 bases between. The CDR3 totals 14 residues. CDR3 sequence reads: CASSPLDSQETQYF. In DNA form, the CDR3 reads TGTGCCAGCTCACCACTGGACTCCCAAGAGACCCAGTACTTC. Based on the CDR3 plus reference TRBV18 and TRBJ2-5, the full variable domain is NAGVMQNPRHLVRRRGQEARLRCSPMKGHSHVYWYRQLPEEGLKFMVYLQKENIIDESGMPKERFSAEFPKEGPSILRIQQVVRGDSAAYFCASSPLDSQETQYFGPGTRLLVL.

This sequence joins TRBV29-1 and TRBJ2-2; TRBD2 is a possible D gene (6 bases). V was pared by 0 bases and J by 4 bases, with 15 bases between. Germline-derived CDR1 and CDR2 are SQVTM and ANQGSEA. This CDR3 is built from 16 residues. The CDR3 spells CSVEDWGERGTGELFF. The CDR3 DNA sequence: TGCAGCGTTGAAGATTGGGGGGAAAGGGGCACCGGGGAGCTGTTTTTT.

The rearrangement joins TRBV19 to TRBJ2-2; 10 positions match TRBD1. Germline lookup yields CDR1 LNHDA and CDR2 SQIVND (reference sequence). The CDR3 is made up of 17 amino acids. V shed 3 bases and J 9 bases; nucleotides not matched to a gene: 13. The CDR3 DNA reads TGTGCCAGTAGTATGGGGCCCCCCTCGGGACAGGGGAGGGAGCTGTTTTTT. Protein: CASSMGPPSGQGRELFF.

The chain has TRBV2 and TRBJ2-7; a weak D match, TRBD2 (6 bases). The CDR3 contains 12 residues. The V gene's germline CDR1 is SNHLY and CDR2 FYNNEI. V lost 6 bases, J lost 4 bases, and 10 bases lay in between. CDR3 nucleotide sequence: TGTGCCAGCAGGGGGGACTCTTACGAGCAGTACTTC. This translates into CASRGDSYEQYF.

The rearrangement links TRBV5-1 to TRBJ2-3; TRBD2 matches at 8 bases. CDR3 length equals 18 residues. CDR1 is SGHRS and CDR2 is YFSETQ in the germline V gene. Trimming at V came to 2 bases and at J to 5 bases, leaving 16 bases not matched to a gene. Here the CDR3 DNA reads TGCGCCAGCAGCTTAATGTGGACTAGCTACGGGAGAGGAGATACGCAGTATTTT. Translation gives CASSLMWTSYGRGDTQYF.

The chain recombines TRBV6-5 with TRBJ2-3; TRBD2 is a possible D gene (6 bases). V dropped 8 bases and J dropped 2 bases, with 11 bases sitting between them. The CDR3 has 13 amino acids. Germline V CDR1 and CDR2: MNHEY, SVGAGI. The CDR3, as DNA: TGTGCCAGCCGGGACTTTTACACAGATACGCAGTATTTT. Protein product: CASRDFYTDTQYF.

The V call is TRBV25-1, the J call TRBJ1-5; a weak D match, TRBD1 (5 bases). Germline assignment: CDR1 MGHDK and CDR2 SYGVNS. Trimming took 0 bases from V and 6 from J, leaving 9 bases between them. CDR3 length: 14 amino acids. Written as DNA, the CDR3 is TGTGCCAGCAGTGAATACAGGGATGGTCAGCCCCAGCATTTT. Translation: CASSEYRDGQPQHF.

The chain recombines TRBV7-7 with TRBJ2-1; tentatively, D is TRBD2 (5 bases). The V end was cut by 5 bases, the J end by 0 bases, with 11 bases between. From germline, CDR1 is SSHAT and CDR2 FNYEAQ (reference sequence). The CDR3 is made up of 15 amino acids. CDR3: CASSTGLSSYNEQFF. CDR3 DNA: TGTGCCAGCAGCACCGGACTGTCCTCCTACAATGAGCAGTTCTTC.

The V call is TRBV7-9, the J call TRBJ2-2; no clear D gene. Germline V CDR1 and CDR2: SEHNR, FQNEAQ (reference sequence). CDR3 length equals 13 residues. The V end was cut by 5 bases, the J end by 6 bases, with 10 bases between. CDR3 region: CASSPTKAGELFF. The DNA for the CDR3 is TGTGCCAGCAGCCCAACTAAGGCCGGGGAGCTGTTTTTT.

V is TRBV5-1 and J is TRBJ1-4, with TRBD1 identical over 9 bases. The V and J ends lost 3 bases and 5 bases, in that order; junction bases with no gene match: 5. The germline gives CDR1 SGHRS, CDR2 YFSETQ. This CDR3 spans 15 amino acids. The CDR3 loop reads CASSSTGTGNEKLFF. For the CDR3, the DNA is TGCGCCAGCAGCTCCACCGGGACAGGGAATGAAAAACTGTTTTTT.

This clone was seen a single time. V is TRBV10-2 and J is TRBJ2-7; 11 positions match TRBD1. Germline trimming cut 7 bases from V and 6 bases from J; bases unmatched to any gene: 8. CDR3 length: 14 residues. Germline V lookup: CDR1 WSHSY, CDR2 SAAADI. The CDR3 is CASKDGQGAGEQYF. The DNA for the CDR3 is TGCGCCAGCAAGGACGGACAGGGGGCTGGCGAGCAGTACTTC.

The chain combines TRBV6-1 with TRBJ2-4, with D tentatively TRBD2 (5 bases). The V and J ends lost 0 bases and 3 bases respectively, with 12 bases between them. This CDR3 spans 16 amino acids. Germline assignment: CDR1 MNHNS and CDR2 SASEGT. The CDR3 DNA is TGTGCCAGCAGTGAAGCGAAGGGAGTCGGCAAAAACATTCAGTACTTC. Its protein is CASSEAKGVGKNIQYF.

The J gene is TRBJ1-1, the V gene TRBV29-1; D is ambiguous. V lost 7 bases and J lost 7, with 13 bases in between. CDR1 is SQVTM and CDR2 is ANQGSEA in the germline V gene. The CDR3 has 11 residues. The CDR3 spells CSAGFRLEAFF. The CDR3 DNA reads as TGCAGCGCTGGGTTCAGGCTTGAAGCTTTCTTT.

V usage is TRBV4-1 and J usage is TRBJ1-5, with D possibly TRBD1 on 5 matching bases. V was pared by 3 bases and J by 0 bases, with 18 bases between. Germline CDR1 is MGHRA and CDR2 is YSYEKL. CDR3 length equals 18 residues. This CDR3 is CASSHFLQGIYSNQPQHF. CDR3 in DNA: TGCGCCAGCAGCCACTTTCTTCAGGGAATCTATAGCAATCAGCCCCAGCATTTT.

The chain links TRBV27 to TRBJ2-5, with D possibly TRBD1 on 7 matching bases. Gene TRBJ2-7 matches the end of the DNA better, so the J call may be wrong. Germline values: CDR1 MNHEY, CDR2 SMNVEV (reference sequence). CDR3 length equals 12 residues. CDR3 nucleotide sequence: TGTGCCTCCAGGGGGGAAACCTACGAGCAGTACTTC. Its protein product is CASRGETYEQYF.

CDR3: CASSVSGGQETQYF. The CDR3 DNA reads TGTGCCAGCAGCGTTAGCGGGGGACAAGAGACCCAGTACTTC. The chain is built from TRBV9 and TRBJ2-5; 9 positions agree with TRBD2. This CDR3 region has 14 residues. Germline V gene data show CDR1 as SGDLS and CDR2 as YYNGEE. V lost 2 bases to trimming and J lost 2 bases; unmatched junction nucleotides: 1.

The chain recombines TRBV5-1 with TRBJ2-7, with TRBD1 matching 12 bases. The trim removed 7 bases at V and 3 bases at J, leaving 5 bases unmatched. This CDR3 spans 14 amino acids. Germline lookup yields CDR1 SGHRS and CDR2 YFSETQ. The CDR3, as DNA: TGCGCCAGCCGCCGGGACAGGGGGCTCTACGAGCAGTACTTC. Translating gives CASRRDRGLYEQYF. The complete variable domain, with remaining parts taken from reference TRBV5-1 and TRBJ2-7, reads KAGVTQTPRYLIKTRGQQVTLSCSPISGHRSVSWYQQTPGQGLQFLFEYFSETQRNKGNFPGRFSGRQFSNSRSEMNVSTLELGDSALYLCASRRDRGLYEQYFGPGTRLTVT.

The gene calls are TRBV21-1 and TRBJ2-7; TRBD1, the table's D call, lacks a check against the DNA. TRBV21-1 constitutes a pseudogene. The CDR3 runs to 19 residues. CDR3 nucleotides: TGTGCCAGCAGCAAAGCGCTTTACGGGGACAGAGCAGATCACTACGAGCAGTACTTC. It codes for CASSKALYGDRADHYEQYF.

This sequence joins TRBV27 and TRBJ2-2; D is unclear. The germline CDR1 and CDR2 sequences are MNHEY and SMNVEV (reference sequence). This CDR3 has 16 amino acids. V was trimmed by 1 base and J by 0 bases, leaving 9 bases between them. CDR3 residues: CASSLWATANTGELFF. The DNA for the CDR3 is TGTGCCAGCAGTTTATGGGCGACGGCGAACACCGGGGAGCTGTTTTTT.